The next 22 T cell receptor beta chains were all read from a single sample in a study of cytomegalovirus exposure and HLA in healthy donors. Primers for the PCR totalled 60 Vbeta and 13 Jbeta. Using immunoSEQ multiplex PCR, the repertoire was profiled, and TCRdb retains in-frame clones only, with some absent. Of 130,000 to 150,000 clones listed, just under 80% are singletons. The material sequenced was PBMCs. Source of these receptors: a man aged 25 to 40 in good health and CMV-seronegative.

This clone was counted only a few times. The V and J genes are TRBV10-1 and TRBJ1-1; no clear D gene. The CDR3 spans 14 residues. Germline CDR1 WNHNN, CDR2 SYGVQD (reference sequence). Trimming removed 0 bases from V and 1 base from J, with 6 bases in between. The CDR3 sequence is CASSESSGNTEAFF. The CDR3 coding sequence is TGCGCCAGCAGTGAGTCCTCGGGGAACACTGAAGCTTTCTTT.

Written as DNA, the CDR3 is TGTGCCAGCAGTTTAGCGAGGGGACTCGGCACTGAAGCTTTCTTT. It translates to CASSLARGLGTEAFF. The rearrangement links TRBV28 to TRBJ1-1; the D gene is possibly TRBD1 (5 bases). The length of the CDR3 is 15 residues. CDR1 and CDR2 (germline): MDHEN, SYDVKM. With 2 bases removed from V and 4 bases from J, the gap between germline ends came to 14 bases.

The chain uses TRBV27 and TRBJ1-1, with 9 bases matching TRBD1. There are 15 residues in the CDR3. V was pared by 1 base and J by 1 base, with 1 base of the junction left unmatched. The V gene's germline CDR1 is MNHEY and CDR2 SMNVEV (reference sequence). The CDR3: CASSLWTGANTEAFF. CDR3 coding DNA: TGTGCCAGCAGTTTATGGACAGGGGCGAACACTGAAGCTTTCTTT.

This rearrangement joins TRBV2 to TRBJ2-2; D is uncertain. CDR1 and CDR2 from the germline V gene are SNHLY and FYNNEI. The CDR3 sequence is 13 residues long. Trimming took off 3 bases at V and 5 bases at J, with 7 bases between the two ends. CDR3 amino acids: CASSDGLTGELFF. The DNA for the CDR3 is TGTGCCAGCAGTGATGGGCTTACCGGGGAGCTGTTTTTT.

The V call is TRBV14, the J call TRBJ2-1, with 9 positions matching TRBD2. The CDR3 has 14 residues. Germline V gene data show CDR1 as SGHDN and CDR2 as FVKESK. Unmatched junction bases numbered 4, after V lost 1 base and J lost 9 bases. This chain's CDR3 is CASSQGGLATEQFF. In DNA, the CDR3 is TGTGCCAGCAGCCAAGGGGGACTAGCTACTGAGCAGTTCTTC. Filled out from reference TRBV14 and TRBJ2-1, the complete variable domain reads EAGVTQFPSHSVIEKGQTVTLRCDPISGHDNLYWYRRVMGKEIKFLLHFVKESKQDESGMPNNRFLAERTGGTYSTLKVQPAELEDSGVYFCASSQGGLATEQFFGPGTRLTVL.

The table lists this clone with a few counts. V usage is TRBV2 and J usage is TRBJ2-5; 7 nucleotides line up with TRBD2. J was trimmed by 2 bases and V by 6 bases; bases with no gene match: 3. CDR3 length: 13 residues. Germline V gene lookup returns CDR1 SNHLY and CDR2 FYNNEI. This chain's CDR3 is CASRHSGQETQYF. The CDR3 DNA reads as TGTGCCAGCAGACATAGCGGGCAAGAGACCCAGTACTTC. The entire variable domain, with the rest obtained from reference TRBV2 and TRBJ2-5, is as follows: EPEVTQTPSHQVTQMGQEVILRCVPISNHLYFYWYRQILGQKVEFLVSFYNNEISEKSEIFDDQFSVERPDGSNFTLKIRSTKLEDSAMYFCASRHSGQETQYFGPGTRLLVL.

This rearrangement joins TRBV28 to TRBJ1-5; possible D gene TRBD1, 5 bases. The germline V and J ends were trimmed by 4 bases and 6 bases, with 13 bases remaining between them. The CDR3 totals 14 residues. CDR1 MDHEN and CDR2 SYDVKM come from the germline V gene. The CDR3, as DNA: TGTGCCAGCAGTTCAGGGCTCCAACCTCAGCCCCAGCATTTT. It yields the protein CASSSGLQPQPQHF.

This chain uses TRBV6-5 with TRBJ2-7, with D hard to call. The CDR3 covers 14 residues. Per germline, CDR1 MNHEY and CDR2 SVGAGI. Trimming took 0 bases from V and 5 from J, leaving 11 bases between them. In DNA form, the CDR3 reads TGTGCCAGCAGTTACTCTTCCCCCCAGGACGAGCAGTACTTC. It specifies CASSYSSPQDEQYF.

V usage is TRBV5-6 and J usage is TRBJ1-1, with unresolved D. V lost 0 bases and J lost 1, with 16 bases in between. There are 17 residues in the CDR3. Per the germline V gene, CDR1 is SGHDT and CDR2 is YYEEEE. CDR3 DNA: TGTGCCAGCAGCTTGGCGAGGGCCTCAAAGGGGAACACTGAAGCTTTCTTT. The encoded protein is CASSLARASKGNTEAFF.

The CDR3 sequence: CASSYGTGVTDNEQFF. The CDR3 DNA follows: TGTGCCAGCAGTTACGGTACGGGAGTTACGGACAATGAGCAGTTCTTC. The chain has TRBV6-5 and TRBJ2-1, with D tentatively TRBD2 (6 bases). Trimming pared 2 bases from V and 5 bases from J, leaving 16 bases between. The CDR3 loop spans 16 amino acids. Germline lookup yields CDR1 MNHEY and CDR2 SVGAGI.

The chain joins TRBV7-6 to TRBJ1-3; no clear D gene. CDR1 is SGHVS and CDR2 is FNYEAQ in the germline V gene. V was trimmed by 5 bases and J by 2 bases, leaving 13 bases between them. The CDR3 contains 15 residues. CDR3 bases: TGTGCCAGCAGCCCCGAGACTGCCCCTGGAAACACCATATATTTT. Amino acids: CASSPETAPGNTIYF. The variable domain in full, with the rest retrieved from reference TRBV7-6 and TRBJ1-3, is GAGVSQSPRYKVTKRGQDVALRCDPISGHVSLYWYRQALGQGPEFLTYFNYEAQQDKSGLPNDRFSAERPEGSISTLTIQRTEQRDSAMYRCASSPETAPGNTIYFGEGSWLTVV.

The chain links TRBV5-1 to TRBJ2-1; no clear D gene. V lost 0 bases, J lost 1 base, and 2 bases lay in between. Germline CDR1 and CDR2: SGHRS and YFSETQ. This CDR3 has 13 residues. This chain's CDR3 is CASSLASYNEQFF. The CDR3 DNA reads TGCGCCAGCAGCTTGGCGTCCTACAATGAGCAGTTCTTC.

V and J are TRBV19 and TRBJ2-3; no reliable D call. The germline V gene encodes CDR1 LNHDA and CDR2 SQIVND (reference sequence). The CDR3 spans 15 residues. The V and J ends lost 3 bases and 0 bases respectively, with 10 bases between them. Here the CDR3 reads CASSMARSSTDTQYF. CDR3 DNA: TGTGCCAGTAGTATGGCCAGGTCTAGCACAGATACGCAGTATTTT.

The chain has TRBV10-2 and TRBJ1-1; D perhaps matches TRBD1 (5 bases). This CDR3 is 19 amino acids long. V was pared by 0 bases and J by 3 bases, with 23 bases between. Looked up from germline, CDR1 is WSHSY and CDR2 is SAAADI. The CDR3 sequence is CASSESFSTRRGEDTEAFF. CDR3 DNA sequence: TGCGCCAGCAGTGAGTCGTTCAGCACCAGGCGGGGGGAGGACACTGAAGCTTTCTTT.

The rearrangement links TRBV2 to TRBJ1-5; D remains ambiguous. V was shortened by 3 bases and J by 4 bases, with 7 bases between the two germline ends. CDR3 length: 13 amino acids. Germline CDR1 and CDR2: SNHLY and FYNNEI. For the CDR3, the DNA is TGTGCCAGCAGTGACTCCGGGAATCAGCCCCAGCATTTT. It encodes CASSDSGNQPQHF.

This clone was picked up a small number of times. A read error may produce the germline difference seen at one junction end. This sequence joins TRBV7-9 and TRBJ2-7, with 7 bases fitting TRBD2. The CDR3 has 17 amino acids. CDR1 is SEHNR, CDR2 FQNEAQ, per germline (reference sequence). The CDR3 sequence: CSSSLLWGGRNSYEQYF. The CDR3 coding sequence is TGTTCCAGCAGCTTACTGTGGGGGGGAAGGAACTCCTACGAGCAGTACTTC.

The genes are TRBV11-2 and TRBJ1-1; perhaps TRBD1 as D (5 bases). Germline V gives CDR1 SGHAT, CDR2 FQNNGV. V was clipped by 2 bases and J by 4 bases, with 14 bases between them. This CDR3 is 15 amino acids long. The CDR3 DNA is TGTGCCAGCAGCTTAAGGGGTAAGATGGGCACTGAAGCTTTCTTT. As protein: CASSLRGKMGTEAFF. The full variable domain, completed using reference TRBV11-2 and TRBJ1-1, is EAGVAQSPRYKIIEKRQSVAFWCNPISGHATLYWYQQILGQGPKLLIQFQNNGVVDDSQLPKDRFSAERLKGVDSTLKIQPAKLEDSAVYLCASSLRGKMGTEAFFGQGTRLTVV.

The chain combines TRBV12-2 with TRBJ1-5; TRBD1 is the table's D call and was not checked against the DNA. TRBV12-2 is an annotated pseudogene. The CDR3 spans 10 residues. The CDR3 DNA is TGTTCCAGGGGCGGCCAGCCCCAGCATTTT. This encodes CSRGGQPQHF.

This clone was observed a single time. The chain links TRBV6-5 to TRBJ2-7; D may be TRBD2 (6 bases). CDR1 MNHEY and CDR2 SVGAGI come from the germline V gene. This CDR3 contains 15 residues. The V end lost 3 bases, the J end lost 2 bases, and 14 bases lay between the germline ends. Here the CDR3 DNA reads TGTGCCAGCAGTTATGGGCGGGACTCAACCTACGAGCAGTACTTC. It yields the protein CASSYGRDSTYEQYF.

This clone has only one observation. The chain uses TRBV18 and TRBJ1-2, with a possible D match to TRBD1 (6 bases). The CDR3 consists of 15 residues. Germline V gives CDR1 KGHSH, CDR2 LQKENI. Trimming removed 2 bases from V and 7 bases from J, with 17 bases in between. As DNA, the CDR3 is TGTGCCAGCTCACCAGGCTCCAGGGGAGAGGTTGGCTACACCTTC. Encoded protein: CASSPGSRGEVGYTF.

The rearrangement links TRBV18 to TRBJ1-5, with D perhaps TRBD1 (6 bases). The germline gives CDR1 KGHSH, CDR2 LQKENI. The V end was cut by 5 bases, the J end by 2 bases, with 10 bases between. The CDR3 totals 14 residues. CDR3 loop: CASSRDIGNQPQHF. CDR3 sequence (DNA): TGTGCCAGCTCAAGGGACATCGGCAATCAGCCCCAGCATTTT.

The rearrangement links TRBV10-1 to TRBJ2-7; 9 bases agree with TRBD1. The trim removed 3 bases at V and 0 bases at J, leaving 6 bases unmatched. Germline V CDR1 and CDR2: WNHNN, SYGVQD (reference sequence). CDR3 length equals 16 residues. This chain's CDR3 is CASSDPGTGSSYEQYF. The CDR3 region has the DNA TGCGCCAGCAGTGACCCCGGGACAGGGTCCTCCTACGAGCAGTACTTC.